This T cell receptor beta chain was sequenced during a study of neurological immune-mediated disorders. 5'RACE with 10-nucleotide random UMIs generated the cDNA. From 15-18 subjects, each sequencing run yielded over 180 million TCR-beta sequences. MiXCR, run by TCRdb on the 5' RACE reads, gives a single entry per CDR3 protein. Of tens of thousands of distinct CDR3 sequences in the sample, 12% to 15% were seen once. CDR1 is LGHDT and CDR2 is YNNKEL in the germline V gene (reference sequence). This CDR3 contains 14 residues. Trimming left V 1 base short and J 7 bases short, with 13 bases between. The table lists this clonotype with many counts.

Specimen: PBMCs. The chain is built from TRBV3-1 and TRBJ1-2, with D uncertain. This clonotype was sampled from a woman between 50 and 59 years old with HTLV-1-associated myelopathy (HAM/TSP). The CDR3 sequence: CASSQASREGGYTF. The CDR3 nucleotides are TGTGCCAGCAGCCAAGCCTCCCGGGAGGGTGGCTACACCTTC.